The clone carrying this TCR beta chain was recorded at least ten times. The target antigen is unknown. TCRdb processed the 5' RACE reads anew with MiXCR; each CDR3 protein has one entry. Altogether 500,000 to 600,000 distinct CDR3 sequences are present, approximately 22% being singletons, with the ten largest covering roughly 0.91%. These data belong to a study of identical twins. This CDR3 comprises 12 residues. V was shortened by 5 bases and J by 4 bases, with 9 bases between the two germline ends. Regarding the study as a whole: Modelling approaches yielded underestimates of out-of-frame TCR alpha sharing between monozygotic twins. Analyses of zero insertions could, in part, be confounded by invariant MAIT and iNKT cells.

These same data were also listed under a study on T cells expressing NK-cell markers. That source adds: These clonotypes additionally ranked first within the CD3+CD56-NKG2C+ fraction of four donors.

The sequenced material came from CD4+ T cells sorted from blood. The rearrangement joins TRBV12-3 or TRBV12-4 to TRBJ2-7; D may be TRBD1 (6 bases). The receptor's source is a young woman in good health. The CDR3 nucleotides read TGTGCCAGCAGTAAAGGGGGATACGAGCAGTACTTC. Translated, it gives CASSKGGYEQYF.